This entry lists 10 T cell receptor beta chains sequenced from one sample in a study of blood T cell repertoires in COVID-19. Assay used: immunoSEQ multiplex PCR; TCRdb lists only in-frame clones, some missing. The profile covers about 70,000 clones, with about four fifths appearing a single time and around a sixth taken by the ten largest. Sequenced: peripheral blood. Receptors were obtained from a man between 65 and 85 years old who had recovered from COVID-19.

This chain links TRBV19 with TRBJ2-1; D is perhaps TRBD2 (6 bases). CDR1 and CDR2 from the germline V gene are LNHDA and SQIVND (reference sequence). Trimming stripped 1 base from V and 4 bases from J, with 11 bases between. The CDR3 loop spans 15 amino acids. The CDR3 sequence is CASSIGGVRYNEQFF. The CDR3 DNA reads as TGTGCCAGTAGTATAGGGGGGGTAAGGTACAATGAGCAGTTCTTC.

This rearrangement joins TRBV7-6 to TRBJ1-6; D perhaps matches TRBD1 (6 bases). V was shortened by 5 bases and J by 4 bases, with 12 bases between the two germline ends. Germline CDR1 is SGHVS and CDR2 is FNYEAQ. The CDR3 covers 15 residues. The CDR3 protein is CASSTGQPYNSPLHF. The CDR3 DNA reads as TGTGCCAGCAGCACCGGACAGCCTTATAATTCACCCCTCCACTTT.

The chain recombines TRBV6-5 with TRBJ1-3; D gene unclear. Germline lookup yields CDR1 MNHEY and CDR2 SVGAGI. V was cut by 10 bases and J by 0 bases, with 13 bases left in between. The CDR3 runs 14 residues. The CDR3 nucleotides read TGTGCCACCAGGCGGGGAAACTCTGGAAACACCATATATTTT. The encoded protein is CATRRGNSGNTIYF.

The chain uses TRBV19 and TRBJ2-3; perhaps TRBD2 as D (5 bases). The germline V and J ends were trimmed by 2 bases and 1 base, with 13 bases remaining between them. The CDR3 spans 16 residues. Germline V gene data show CDR1 as LNHDA and CDR2 as SQIVND (reference sequence). The CDR3 loop is CASSISLAGGTDTQYF. The CDR3 nucleotides read TGTGCCAGTAGTATAAGTCTAGCAGGAGGCACAGATACGCAGTATTTT.

The rearrangement uses TRBV5-1 and TRBJ2-1; 12 nucleotides align to TRBD2. This CDR3 comprises 15 residues. V gave up 4 bases and J gave up 6 bases; unmatched junction bases: 5. CDR1 and CDR2 (germline): SGHRS, YFSETQ. DNA for the CDR3: TGCGCCAGCAGCGCGCGGACTAGCGGGGCCAATGAGCAGTTCTTC. Translation: CASSARTSGANEQFF.

The chain links TRBV6-5 to TRBJ2-5; 7 bases align to TRBD1. The CDR3 is made up of 16 amino acids. The ends lost 2 bases at V and 4 bases at J; junction bases unmatched: 10. CDR1 and CDR2 (germline): MNHEY, SVGAGI. Here the CDR3 reads CASSYTKSGGGETQYF. In nucleotides, the CDR3 is TGTGCCAGCAGTTACACCAAATCAGGGGGTGGAGAGACCCAGTACTTC.

A single count supports this clone. CDR3 in DNA: TGTGCCAGTACCCCCGGCGGGGAGGCCAAAAACATTCAGTACTTC. Residues: CASTPGGEAKNIQYF. The chain carries TRBV19 and TRBJ2-4, with D possibly being TRBD2 (6 bases). The germline CDR1 and CDR2 sequences are LNHDA and SQIVND (reference sequence). The CDR3 covers 15 residues. V was clipped by 7 bases and J by 1 base, with 14 bases between them. Combining the CDR3 with reference TRBV19 and TRBJ2-4 gives the whole variable domain DGGITQSPKYLFRKEGQNVTLSCEQNLNHDAMYWYRQDPGQGLRLIYYSQIVNDFQKGDIAEGYSVSREKKESFPLTVTSAQKNPTAFYLCASTPGGEAKNIQYFGAGTRLSVL.

This clone has just one count. CDR3 in DNA: TGTGCCAGTAGTATTGGGCAGTCGTATGGCTACACCTTC. This codes for CASSIGQSYGYTF. This chain joins TRBV19 and TRBJ1-2; D is uncertain. The germline V gene has CDR1 LNHDA and CDR2 SQIVND (reference sequence). Trimming cost V 3 bases and J 5 bases, with 10 bases left between them. There are 13 residues in the CDR3.

The chain carries TRBV2 and TRBJ2-7; 8 positions match TRBD1. The CDR3 has 13 residues. V lost 6 bases, J lost 0 bases, and 1 base stayed unmatched. Germline V gene lookup returns CDR1 SNHLY and CDR2 FYNNEI. CDR3 DNA: TGTGCCAGCAGGGACAGGGCCTCCTACGAGCAGTACTTC. It translates to CASRDRASYEQYF. The variable domain in full, with the rest retrieved from reference TRBV2 and TRBJ2-7, is EPEVTQTPSHQVTQMGQEVILRCVPISNHLYFYWYRQILGQKVEFLVSFYNNEISEKSEIFDDQFSVERPDGSNFTLKIRSTKLEDSAMYFCASRDRASYEQYFGPGTRLTVT.

V and J are TRBV5-8 and TRBJ1-5; weak D call: TRBD1 (6 bases). Germline-derived CDR1 and CDR2 are SGHTS and YDEGEE. The V and J ends lost 1 base and 5 bases respectively, with 10 bases between them. The CDR3 spans 14 residues. This CDR3 is CASSLRGGDQPQHF. Here the CDR3 DNA reads TGTGCCAGCAGCTTGCGGGGGGGCGATCAGCCCCAGCATTTT.